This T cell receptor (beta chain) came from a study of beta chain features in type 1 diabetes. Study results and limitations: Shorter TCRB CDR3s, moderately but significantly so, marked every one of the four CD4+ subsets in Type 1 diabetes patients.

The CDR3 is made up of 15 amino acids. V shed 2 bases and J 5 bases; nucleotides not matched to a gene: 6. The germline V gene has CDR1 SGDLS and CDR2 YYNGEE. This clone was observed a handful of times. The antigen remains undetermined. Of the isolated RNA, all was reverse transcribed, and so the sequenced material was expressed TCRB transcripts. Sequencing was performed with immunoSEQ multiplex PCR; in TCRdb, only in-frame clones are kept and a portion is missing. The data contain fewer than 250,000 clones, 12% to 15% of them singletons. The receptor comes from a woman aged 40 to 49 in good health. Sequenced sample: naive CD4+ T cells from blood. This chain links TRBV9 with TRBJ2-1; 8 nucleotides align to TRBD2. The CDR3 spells CASSVLAGRDNEQFF. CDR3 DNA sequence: TGTGCCAGCAGCGTGTTAGCGGGGAGAGACAATGAGCAGTTCTTC.